The 15 T cell receptor beta chains below come from one sample, sequenced in a study of PD-1 blockade in classical Hodgkin lymphoma. With no exception, relapse followed autologous stem cell transplantation in all patients, and brentuximab vedotin exposure varied. After thawing, PBMCs were subjected to magnetic negative selection to isolate CD8+ T cells. Only in-frame clones appear in the TCRdb table, and some are missing; sequencing was by immunoSEQ multiplex PCR. The table has around 8,000 clones, more than 70% seen once; the top ten hold around 20%. Sample: CD8+ T cells from blood, taken at baseline. These receptors all come from a human donor with classical Hodgkin lymphoma.

The gene calls are TRBV11-1 and TRBJ2-3; D is uncertain. Trimming removed 3 bases from V and 3 bases from J, with 7 bases in between. Germline loops: CDR1 SGHAT, CDR2 FQDESV (reference sequence). This CDR3 has 13 residues. CDR3 DNA sequence: TGTGCCAGCAGCTTTCTGGGGACAGATACGCAGTATTTT. Its translation: CASSFLGTDTQYF.

The rearrangement joins TRBV28 to TRBJ1-6; D is undetermined. Per germline, CDR1 MDHEN and CDR2 SYDVKM. The CDR3 totals 13 residues. V lost 8 bases to trimming and J lost 5 bases, with 10 bases between them. The CDR3 spells CASGQWDNSPLHF. The CDR3 nucleotides read TGTGCCAGCGGGCAGTGGGATAATTCACCCCTCCACTTT.

CDR3 sequence (DNA): TGTGCCAGCAGCGATACAGGGGTCGAGCAGTACTTC. Translating it yields CASSDTGVEQYF. This chain links TRBV7-8 with TRBJ2-7; the match to TRBD1 covers 7 bases. The CDR3 has 12 residues. V shed 5 bases and J 6 bases; nucleotides not matched to a gene: 4. CDR1 and CDR2 (germline): SGHVS, FQNEAQ.

The V and J genes are TRBV27 and TRBJ2-2, with TRBD1 as a possible D gene (7 bases). The germline V gene has CDR1 MNHEY and CDR2 SMNVEV (reference sequence). The CDR3 totals 15 residues. Deletions cut 6 bases from V and 7 bases from J, with 18 bases between. The chain's CDR3 is CASRWRDSEDGELFF. The CDR3 nucleotides are TGTGCCAGCAGATGGCGGGACAGCGAAGACGGGGAGCTGTTTTTT.

The rearrangement joins TRBV13 to TRBJ1-4; D not certain. V lost 1 base and J 5 bases, leaving 8 bases between the germline ends. This CDR3 has 14 amino acids. The germline gives CDR1 PRHDT, CDR2 FYEKMQ (reference sequence). CDR3 nucleotides: TGTGCCAGCAGCTTAGCTGGAACCAATGAAAAACTGTTTTTT. Its protein is CASSLAGTNEKLFF.

The chain combines TRBV29-1 with TRBJ2-7; D gene uncertain. This CDR3 has 11 residues. The V and J ends lost 5 bases and 3 bases respectively, with 8 bases between them. Germline loops: CDR1 SQVTM, CDR2 ANQGSEA. CDR3 residues: CSVIDDYEQYF. DNA of the CDR3: TGCAGCGTTATAGACGACTACGAGCAGTACTTC.

The chain links TRBV28 to TRBJ2-1; the D call may be TRBD1 or TRBD2 (5 bases each). The length of the CDR3 is 17 residues. Germline CDR1 reads MDHEN; CDR2 reads SYDVKM. V lost 3 bases and J lost 3, with 18 bases in between. The CDR3 region has the DNA TGTGCCAGCAGTTTGGGGGTAGCCGGGTTCGACTACAATGAGCAGTTCTTC. Its translation is CASSLGVAGFDYNEQFF. The full variable domain, in which reference TRBV28 and TRBJ2-1 provide the parts outside the CDR3, is DVKVTQSSRYLVKRTGEKVFLECVQDMDHENMFWYRQDPGLGLRLIYFSYDVKMKEKGDIPEGYSVSREKKERFSLILESASTNQTSMYLCASSLGVAGFDYNEQFFGPGTRLTVL.

The chain has TRBV5-4 and TRBJ1-4; D gene uncertain. The V and J ends lost 4 bases and 5 bases respectively, with 15 bases between them. The CDR3 runs 15 residues. Germline CDR1 SGHNT, CDR2 YYREEE (reference sequence). DNA of the CDR3: TGTGCCAGCAGCACAATGGGAGGGTCGAATGAAAAACTGTTTTTT. Its protein is CASSTMGGSNEKLFF.

The V and J genes are TRBV27 and TRBJ1-1; D not resolved. The CDR3 contains 12 residues. Germline-derived CDR1 and CDR2 are MNHEY and SMNVEV (reference sequence). Trimming took 3 bases from V and 5 from J, leaving 7 bases between them. CDR3 nucleotides: TGTGCCAGCAGTTTCTTGGGAACTGAAGCTTTCTTT. It specifies CASSFLGTEAFF.

The chain uses TRBV4-2 and TRBJ2-1, with 11 nucleotides matching TRBD2. Germline V gene sequence: CDR1 LGHNA, CDR2 YNFKEQ. CDR3 size: 18 residues. Trimming cost V 0 bases and J 1 base; bases outside gene matches: 5. This chain's CDR3 is CASSQDLAGGPSYNEQFF. CDR3 DNA: TGTGCCAGCAGCCAAGATTTAGCGGGGGGGCCATCCTACAATGAGCAGTTCTTC.

This chain links TRBV4-1 with TRBJ1-2; D may be TRBD1 (6 bases). V was clipped by 1 base and J by 5 bases, with 14 bases between them. The CDR3 has 15 residues. The germline V gene has CDR1 MGHRA and CDR2 YSYEKL. The CDR3 nucleotides are TGCGCCAGCAGCCAAGCGGGCGGGGGGCCTTATGGCTACACCTTC. It translates to CASSQAGGGPYGYTF.

CDR3 region: CASSQLAYVRYEQFF. Here the CDR3 DNA reads TGCGCCAGCAGCCAACTAGCTTATGTTCGTTATGAGCAGTTCTTC. The V gene is TRBV4-1, the J gene TRBJ2-1, with D maybe TRBD2 (5 bases). The CDR3 spans 15 residues. Germline CDR1 reads MGHRA; CDR2 reads YSYEKL. Trimming pared 2 bases from V and 8 bases from J, leaving 16 bases between.

The chain links TRBV7-9 to TRBJ2-7; D remains unclear. The CDR3 contains 13 residues. CDR1 and CDR2 (germline): SEHNR, FQNEAQ (reference sequence). Trimming removed 5 bases from V and 2 bases from J, with 10 bases in between. This chain's CDR3 is CASSPGFTYEQYF. CDR3 coding DNA: TGTGCCAGCAGCCCCGGGTTCACCTACGAGCAGTACTTC.

The chain carries TRBV28 and TRBJ2-1; a weak D match, TRBD2 (5 bases). The germline V and J ends were trimmed by 6 bases and 2 bases, with 17 bases remaining between them. CDR1 MDHEN and CDR2 SYDVKM come from the germline V gene. The CDR3 is made up of 16 amino acids. The chain's CDR3 is CASRLLGDVTYNEQFF. The DNA of the CDR3 is TGTGCCAGCAGACTACTAGGCGACGTAACCTACAATGAGCAGTTCTTC.

The chain combines TRBV10-2 with TRBJ2-7; 9 nucleotides align to TRBD1. After removal of 0 bases from V and 5 bases from J, the junction contained 5 bases not matched to a gene. Per the germline V gene, CDR1 is WSHSY and CDR2 is SAAADI. The CDR3 length is 15 residues. The CDR3 DNA follows: TGCGCCAGCAGTGAGTCCGGGACAGGGCGCAACGAGCAGTACTTC. This sequence encodes CASSESGTGRNEQYF.